The clone carrying this TCR beta chain was observed a few times. Its antigen is as yet unknown. Together with a sample-barcoded 5' primer, a J-beta primer mix was included in a second PCR lasting about 6 to 12 cycles. TCRdb processed the 5' RACE reads anew with MiXCR; each CDR3 protein has one entry. The sample consists of around 400,000 distinct CDR3 sequences, over 45% of them appearing once. This sample was taken from a study of blood T cells in healthy people across ages. About the research overall: Every two T cells gave about one barcoded beta molecule via template switching.

Study-wide points: PBMCs that were unsorted prevented a conclusive naive versus antigen-experienced comparison.

Those donating, healthy Caucasian individuals from Russia, were aged roughly 6 to 95. Drawing of peripheral blood yielded roughly 9.3 milliliters from each donor. The CDR3 extends over 16 amino acids. The sequenced material came from blood. The chain uses TRBV21-1 and TRBJ2-3; the table's D call of TRBD2 was not tested on the DNA. TRBV21-1 is recorded as a pseudogene. The TCR comes from a man aged 55 to 69 in good health. CDR3 coding DNA: TGTGCCAGCAGCAAAGAGGAAGCGGGAGGGTGGGATACGCAGTATTTT. Its translation: CASSKEEAGGWDTQYF.